Listed below are T cell receptor beta chains from one sample, sequenced in a study of T cell responses to AZD1222 COVID-19 vaccine. Using immunoSEQ multiplex PCR, the repertoire was profiled, and TCRdb retains in-frame clones only, with some absent. The data show about 86,000 clones, with roughly 87% seen just once and approximately 5% held by the top ten. The material sequenced was peripheral blood, taken 28 days after the second AZD1222 dose. The source is an adult who received the AZD1222 COVID-19 vaccine. The CDR3 runs from the conserved cysteine through the conserved F or W. D genes are given only for firm matches. Clone sizes are given selectively: once, few, many, or a class where the clone is expanded.

d_call j_call clone_size v_call cdr3_nt cdr3_aa
- TRBJ1-1 - TRBV6-1 TGTGCCAGCAGTGAAGTTGGCCGGATGACTATGAACACTGAAGCTTTCTTT CASSEVGRMTMNTEAFF
- TRBJ1-4 once TRBV25-1 TGTGCCAGCAGTGACTTTGGGGGGCCAGGAGAAAAACTGTTTTTT CASSDFGGPGEKLFF
- TRBJ1-5 - TRBV19 TGTGCCAGTAGTATTTCGGATCAGCCCCAGCATTTT CASSISDQPQHF
- TRBJ2-2 - TRBV6-5 TGTGCCAGCAGTTACTCTGGGGAGAACACCGGGGAGCTGTTTTTT CASSYSGENTGELFF
- TRBJ1-3 - TRBV10-2 TGCGCCAGCAGTGAGTCCGACGGATTCTCTGGAAACACCATATATTTT CASSESDGFSGNTIYF
TRBD2 TRBJ2-1 once TRBV5-4 TGTGCCAGCAGCTTGGGACTAGCGAGATTGCCCTACAATGAGCAGTTCTTC CASSLGLARLPYNEQFF
- TRBJ1-2 - TRBV29-1 TGCAGCGTTGAGGACCAGGGTCGTTTTCATGGCTACACCTTC CSVEDQGRFHGYTF
TRBD1 TRBJ2-3 - TRBV11-1 TGTGCCAGCAGCCCTTTACAGGGGCCCTCCACAGATACGCAGTATTTT CASSPLQGPSTDTQYF
- TRBJ2-3 - TRBV12-5 TGTGCTAGTGGTCCCACCTACGACACAGATACGCAGTATTTT CASGPTYDTDTQYF
- TRBJ2-7 - TRBV5-6 TGTGCCAGCAGCTTGGAAAGGGGGGCCTACGAGCAGTACTTC CASSLERGAYEQYF
- TRBJ1-5 - TRBV6-5 TGTGCCAGCAGGACCGGGCCTGATACGGCCCAGCATTTT CASRTGPDTAQHF
- TRBJ1-2 - TRBV19 TGTGCCAGTAGTATAGGACCCGGAACGTATGGCTACACCTTC CASSIGPGTYGYTF
- TRBJ2-7 - TRBV28 TGTGCCAGCAGTTTGGAACTCAATAACTACGAGCAGTACTTC CASSLELNNYEQYF
TRBD2 TRBJ2-5 - TRBV24-1 TGTGCCACCAGTGATTCTAGCGGGGGAGCCCGGGAGACCCAGTACTTC CATSDSSGGARETQYF
- TRBJ2-6 - TRBV5-5 TGTGCCAGCAGCTTGAGGGACGTACTCTCTGGGGCCAACGTCCTGACTTTC CASSLRDVLSGANVLTF
- TRBJ2-1 - TRBV12-3/TRBV12-4 TGTGCCAGCAGTTCCCTGAAGCCTGAGCAGTTCTTC CASSSLKPEQFF
- TRBJ1-3 - TRBV6-5 TGTGCCAGCAGTTATGGCAGCTCTGGAAACACCATATATTTT CASSYGSSGNTIYF
- TRBJ2-7 - TRBV28 TGTGCCAGCAGTTTATTGATAGGAAAGGCGCAGTACTTC CASSLLIGKAQYF
- TRBJ2-7 - TRBV4-3 TGCGCCAGCAGCCAAGTAGCGGCCGTATCCTACGAGCAGTACTTC CASSQVAAVSYEQYF
- TRBJ2-2 - TRBV12-2 TGTGCAAGTCGCAAAGAAACAGGACAGGAGAACACCGGGGAGCTGTTTTTT CASRKETGQENTGELFF
- TRBJ2-3 once TRBV24-1 TGTGCCACCAGTGACTCCAATGTGGATACGCAGTATTTT CATSDSNVDTQYF
- TRBJ1-1 - TRBV3-1/TRBV3-2 TGTGCCAGCAGCCAAGATCCAACGGGCAGAAAGGCTGAAGCTTTCTTT CASSQDPTGRKAEAFF
TRBD1 TRBJ1-3 - TRBV15 TGTGCCACCATTGGCCGCGACAGGGGGACAGACACCATATATTTT CATIGRDRGTDTIYF
- TRBJ1-2 - TRBV27 TGTGCCAGCAGTTTATCATCGGGGGAGTTTAACTATGGCTACACCTTC CASSLSSGEFNYGYTF
- TRBJ1-2 - TRBV20-1 TGCAGTGCTAGTATATCCAGGGCTAACTATGGCTACACCTTC CSASISRANYGYTF
- TRBJ2-7 - TRBV6-5 TGTGCCAGCAGTTACGACATCTGGACCGCTTCCCGCGAGCAGTACTTC CASSYDIWTASREQYF
TRBD1 TRBJ1-1 - TRBV18 TGTGCCAGCTCATCGACAGGGTCGGGCACTGAAGCTTTCTTT CASSSTGSGTEAFF
- TRBJ1-1 - TRBV7-9 TGTGCCAGCAGCACGACAGGATACACTGAAGCTTTCTTT CASSTTGYTEAFF
- TRBJ1-1 - TRBV19 TGTGCCAGTACCGTGGCCGGACACATGAACACTGAAGCTTTCTTT CASTVAGHMNTEAFF
- TRBJ1-1 - TRBV4-1 TGCGCCAGCAGCCAAGATCGCAGCGACACTGAAGCTTTCTTT CASSQDRSDTEAFF
- TRBJ1-5 - TRBV7-9 TGTGCCAGCAGCTTAGTGGGCCGGGGGCCGTCCCAGCCCCAGCATTTT CASSLVGRGPSQPQHF
- TRBJ2-5 - TRBV3-1/TRBV3-2 TGTGCCAGCAGCCAGATACGGGACAAGAGTCGGGAGACCCAGTACTTC CASSQIRDKSRETQYF
- TRBJ2-3 - TRBV7-2 TGTGCCAGCAGCTATAGCGCAACTAGCACAGATACGCAGTATTTT CASSYSATSTDTQYF
- TRBJ1-5 - TRBV10-3 TGTGCCATCAGTGATCAGGGCGGGCCCCAGCATTTT CAISDQGGPQHF
- TRBJ1-5 - TRBV28 TGTGCCAGCAGTTTAGCGGAGTTTCAGCCCCAGCATTTT CASSLAEFQPQHF
TRBD1 TRBJ2-1 - TRBV7-9 TGTGCCAGCACCCCTCTTGGGACAGGGCCTAATGAGCAGTTCTTC CASTPLGTGPNEQFF
- TRBJ1-6 - TRBV9 TGTGCCAGCAGCGCAACAGGCTATAATTCACCCCTCCACTTT CASSATGYNSPLHF
TRBD1 TRBJ1-1 - TRBV6-5 TGTGCCAGCAGTTACCCTGGACAGGGGAACACTGAAGCTTTCTTT CASSYPGQGNTEAFF
- TRBJ2-7 - TRBV28 TGTGCCAGCAGCTTCGCTGGGACAACCTACGAGCAGTACTTC CASSFAGTTYEQYF
- TRBJ2-5 - TRBV4-3 TGCGCCAGCAGCCAAGACCCGAGGGGGGCTGGAGAGACCCAGTACTTC CASSQDPRGAGETQYF